This section outlines one TCR beta chain sequence together with its context. Its antigen is unidentified. This entry comes from a study of T cells in narcolepsy. Whole-study results and caveats: HCRT-specific and TRIB2-specific autoreactive clonotypes appeared among same-patient CSF and blood CD4+ clonotypes. Blood of same and different patients, but not healthy controls, reportedly held recurring autoreactive clonotypes.

The length of the CDR3 is 15 residues. The V segment lost 2 bases and the J segment 4 bases; nucleotides outside the gene matches: 6. Germline values: CDR1 MNHEY, CDR2 SVGAGI. Produced via immunoSEQ multiplex PCR; TCRdb's table is partial and in-frame only. The sample lists roughly 9,800 clones, roughly 77% occurring once. The source is a human donor with narcolepsy. The sample consisted of CD45RA- memory CD8+ T cells from PBMCs. The chain has TRBV6-5 and TRBJ2-3; the match to TRBD2 covers 7 bases. CDR3 protein: CASSYTRDYPDTQYF. CDR3 DNA: TGTGCCAGCAGTTACACAAGGGACTACCCAGATACGCAGTATTTT.